Listed below are T cell receptor beta chains from one sample, sequenced in a study of shared clonotypes between healthy human individuals. The method was immunoSEQ multiplex PCR; TCRdb's version includes in-frame clones alone and lacks a portion of them. Among over 850,000 clones listed, 75% to 80% were seen once. The source material was memory CD4+ T cells from PBMCs. These receptors were collected from a man aged 18 to 30 in good health. Some clones in this sample may be carry-over from other donors' samples. The CDR3 runs from the conserved cysteine through the conserved F or W. D genes are given only for firm matches. Size values are once, few and many counts, or a class for expanded clones, and some rows have none.

cdr3_aa: CASNFGGTQGYTF
cdr3_nt: TGTGCCAGCAACTTCGGGGGGACGCAGGGCTACACCTTC
d_call: NA
v_call: TRBV28
clone_size: many
j_call: TRBJ1-2

cdr3_aa: CASSRDRADEQFF
cdr3_nt: TGTGCCAGTAGTAGGGACAGGGCCGATGAGCAGTTCTTC
d_call: TRBD1
v_call: TRBV19
clone_size: NA
j_call: TRBJ2-1

cdr3_aa: CASSSRSGRPNEKLFF
cdr3_nt: TGTGCCAGCAGTTCGAGGTCGGGACGGCCTAATGAAAAACTGTTTTTT
d_call: NA
v_call: TRBV7-6
clone_size: NA
j_call: TRBJ1-4

cdr3_aa: CASSDSPEGPEGYEQYF
cdr3_nt: TGTGCCAGCAGTGACTCCCCCGAGGGCCCCGAAGGCTACGAGCAGTACTTC
d_call: NA
v_call: TRBV6-4
clone_size: NA
j_call: TRBJ2-7

cdr3_aa: CASSSQGDPGELFF
cdr3_nt: TGCGCCAGCAGCTCCCAGGGTGATCCCGGGGAGCTGTTTTTT
d_call: NA
v_call: TRBV5-1
clone_size: NA
j_call: TRBJ2-2

cdr3_aa: CASSFRRSNNEQFF
cdr3_nt: TGTGCCAGCAGTTTTAGGAGGTCGAACAATGAGCAGTTCTTC
d_call: NA
v_call: TRBV27
clone_size: NA
j_call: TRBJ2-1

cdr3_aa: CASSETDRVNTEAFF
cdr3_nt: TGCGCCAGCAGTGAGACGGACAGGGTTAACACTGAAGCTTTCTTT
d_call: TRBD1
v_call: TRBV10-2
clone_size: NA
j_call: TRBJ1-1

cdr3_aa: CAWSVLTAYEQYF
cdr3_nt: TGTGCCTGGAGTGTATTGACAGCCTACGAGCAGTACTTC
d_call: NA
v_call: TRBV30
clone_size: NA
j_call: TRBJ2-7

cdr3_aa: CASSLYPPLDEQYF
cdr3_nt: TGTGCCAGCAGCCTCTATCCACCCCTCGACGAGCAGTACTTC
d_call: NA
v_call: TRBV7-9
clone_size: NA
j_call: TRBJ2-7

cdr3_aa: CAWSVVGRETQYF
cdr3_nt: TGTGCCTGGAGTGTAGTGGGGCGAGAGACCCAGTACTTC
d_call: NA
v_call: TRBV30
clone_size: few
j_call: TRBJ2-5

cdr3_aa: CASSPTGTGGLEQYF
cdr3_nt: TGTGCCAGCAGTCCGACCGGGACAGGGGGGCTAGAGCAGTACTTC
d_call: TRBD1
v_call: TRBV27
clone_size: NA
j_call: TRBJ2-7

cdr3_aa: CASSLGGAKNIQYF
cdr3_nt: TGTGCCAGCAGCTTAGGAGGGGCTAAAAACATTCAGTACTTC
d_call: NA
v_call: TRBV11-1
clone_size: NA
j_call: TRBJ2-4

cdr3_aa: CASSLPQISGRWGTDTQYF
cdr3_nt: TGTGCCAGCAGCTTACCCCAGATTAGCGGGAGATGGGGCACAGATACGCAGTATTTT
d_call: TRBD2
v_call: TRBV11-2
clone_size: NA
j_call: TRBJ2-3

cdr3_aa: CASSPPGLALTDTQYF
cdr3_nt: TGTGCCAGCAGCCCACCGGGACTAGCGTTGACAGATACGCAGTATTTT
d_call: TRBD2
v_call: TRBV11-2
clone_size: NA
j_call: TRBJ2-3

cdr3_aa: CASSFYSIRRGELFF
cdr3_nt: TGTGCCAGCAGTTTTTACTCTATTCGTCGCGGGGAGCTGTTTTTT
d_call: NA
v_call: TRBV27
clone_size: NA
j_call: TRBJ2-2

cdr3_aa: CASSSRDRSLQPQHF
cdr3_nt: TGTGCCAGCAGTTCCCGGGACAGAAGTTTACAGCCCCAGCATTTT
d_call: TRBD1
v_call: TRBV28
clone_size: NA
j_call: TRBJ1-5

cdr3_aa: CASTFSRYTDTQYF
cdr3_nt: TGTGCCAGCACCTTCTCTCGATACACAGATACGCAGTATTTT
d_call: NA
v_call: TRBV11-1
clone_size: NA
j_call: TRBJ2-3

cdr3_aa: CATSRDWASGGQFF
cdr3_nt: TGTGCCACCAGCAGAGATTGGGCTAGCGGGGGGCAGTTCTTC
d_call: TRBD2
v_call: TRBV15
clone_size: NA
j_call: TRBJ2-1

cdr3_aa: CAWAGTDNSPLHF
cdr3_nt: TGTGCCTGGGCCGGGACAGATAATTCACCCCTCCACTTT
d_call: TRBD1
v_call: TRBV30
clone_size: NA
j_call: TRBJ1-6

cdr3_aa: CASSLEAPIVADTQYF
cdr3_nt: TGCGCCAGCAGCTTGGAGGCTCCTATCGTCGCAGATACGCAGTATTTT
d_call: NA
v_call: TRBV5-1
clone_size: NA
j_call: TRBJ2-3

cdr3_aa: CASSPGTTQETQYF
cdr3_nt: TGTGCCAGCAGCCCCGGGACAACTCAAGAGACCCAGTACTTC
d_call: NA
v_call: TRBV28
clone_size: NA
j_call: TRBJ2-5

cdr3_aa: CAWSLALLWLAEYNEQFF
cdr3_nt: TGTGCCTGGAGCCTCGCCCTATTGTGGCTAGCCGAATACAATGAGCAGTTCTTC
d_call: NA
v_call: TRBV30
clone_size: NA
j_call: TRBJ2-1

cdr3_aa: CASSDQGFGEQYF
cdr3_nt: TGTGCCAGCAGTGACCAGGGATTCGGGGAGCAGTACTTC
d_call: NA
v_call: TRBV6-1
clone_size: NA
j_call: TRBJ2-5